A single sample is the source of the 24 T cell receptor beta chains below, sequenced in a study of technical replicates of blood from a handful of donors. The assay was immunoSEQ multiplex PCR, and TCRdb's table has in-frame clones only and misses some. In the table there are about 88,000 clones, just under 95% of which are singletons. Sample: T cells isolated from PBMCs. The receptors stem from a human donor in good health.

The V and J genes are TRBV7-9 and TRBJ2-5; 8 bases agree with TRBD1. The J segment lost 1 base and the V segment lost 5 bases, leaving 15 bases of the junction unmatched. The germline V gene encodes CDR1 SEHNR and CDR2 FQNEAQ (reference sequence). The CDR3 contains 18 residues. This chain's CDR3 is CASSLPVGTGGPQETQYF. The CDR3 nucleotides are TGTGCCAGCAGCCTACCCGTCGGGACAGGTGGTCCCCAAGAGACCCAGTACTTC.

The V call is TRBV4-2, the J call TRBJ2-7; 7 nucleotides agree with TRBD2. The CDR3 loop spans 15 amino acids. V dropped 0 bases and J dropped 6; count of bases not matched to a gene: 8. Germline V gene sequence: CDR1 LGHNA, CDR2 YNFKEQ. The CDR3 loop reads CASSQDRGSRREQYF. The DNA of the CDR3 is TGTGCCAGCAGCCAAGATCGCGGGAGTCGTCGCGAGCAGTACTTC.

V usage is TRBV6-1 and J usage is TRBJ2-1, with 11 bases identical to TRBD2. The germline V gene has CDR1 MNHNS and CDR2 SASEGT. This CDR3 has 14 amino acids. The V and J ends lost 6 bases and 6 bases, in that order; junction bases with no gene match: 4. The CDR3 DNA reads TGTGCCAGCAGGTACGGACTAGCGGGCAATGAGCAGTTCTTC. Translating gives CASRYGLAGNEQFF.

The rearrangement uses TRBV5-1 and TRBJ2-5; tentative D call: TRBD2 (6 bases). From germline, CDR1 is SGHRS and CDR2 YFSETQ. V was pared by 6 bases and J by 4 bases, with 13 bases between. The CDR3 covers 13 residues. The CDR3: CASNGGSGETQYF. The DNA of the CDR3 is TGCGCCAGCAACGGGGGAAGTGGAGAGACCCAGTACTTC.

This chain uses TRBV28 with TRBJ2-7, with TRBD1 matching 9 bases. CDR1 and CDR2 from the germline V gene are MDHEN and SYDVKM. V trimming: 3 bases; J trimming: 1 base; junction bases outside the gene matches: 7. The CDR3 is made up of 16 amino acids. CDR3 bases: TGTGCCAGCAGTTTCACCCCCGGACAGGGGTCCTACGAGCAGTACTTC. Protein sequence: CASSFTPGQGSYEQYF. Full variable domain (outside the CDR3, taken from reference TRBV28 and TRBJ2-7): DVKVTQSSRYLVKRTGEKVFLECVQDMDHENMFWYRQDPGLGLRLIYFSYDVKMKEKGDIPEGYSVSREKKERFSLILESASTNQTSMYLCASSFTPGQGSYEQYFGPGTRLTVT.

This clone was detected only once. The chain has TRBV6-1 and TRBJ1-4; TRBD1 agrees at 7 bases. Germline trimming cut 2 bases from V and 7 bases from J; bases unmatched to any gene: 7. Germline V CDR1 and CDR2: MNHNS, SASEGT. The CDR3 covers 15 residues. CDR3 in amino acids: CASSEQGGWREKLFF. In DNA, the CDR3 is TGTGCCAGCAGTGAACAAGGGGGCTGGCGTGAAAAACTGTTTTTT.

The CDR3 DNA follows: TGTGCCAGCAGCTTAGATGCACAGGGTAATTCACCCCTCCACTTT. This translates into CASSLDAQGNSPLHF. The gene calls are TRBV11-2 and TRBJ1-6, with D perhaps matching TRBD1 (6 bases). The CDR3 sequence is 15 residues long. Trimming pared 0 bases from V and 6 bases from J, leaving 9 bases between. CDR1 and CDR2 from the germline V gene are SGHAT and FQNNGV. The complete variable domain, with remaining parts taken from reference TRBV11-2 and TRBJ1-6, reads EAGVAQSPRYKIIEKRQSVAFWCNPISGHATLYWYQQILGQGPKLLIQFQNNGVVDDSQLPKDRFSAERLKGVDSTLKIQPAKLEDSAVYLCASSLDAQGNSPLHFGNGTRLTVT.

The CDR3 protein is CASVAGTNTGELFF. CDR3 nucleotides: TGTGCCAGCGTTGCAGGCACGAACACCGGGGAGCTGTTTTTT. The genes are TRBV28 and TRBJ2-2; D uncertain. The CDR3 has 14 residues. CDR1 and CDR2 from the germline V gene are MDHEN and SYDVKM. V lost 8 bases and J 0 bases, leaving 10 bases between the germline ends.

The chain recombines TRBV1 with TRBJ1-4. TRBV1 is flagged as a pseudogene. This CDR3 contains 13 residues. This chain's CDR3 is CTSSQARVEKLFF. The DNA of the CDR3 is TGCACCAGCAGCCAAGCTCGGGTTGAAAAACTGTTTTTT.

The rearrangement uses TRBV29-1 and TRBJ2-7, with 10 bases that match TRBD1. V lost 8 bases to trimming and J lost 2 bases; unmatched junction nucleotides: 12. The CDR3 has 15 residues. The germline CDR1 and CDR2 sequences are SQVTM and ANQGSEA. The CDR3 region has the DNA TGCAGCATCGAGAGCCGGGACAGGGGAACCTACGAGCAGTACTTC. Translated: CSIESRDRGTYEQYF.

The chain is built from TRBV27 and TRBJ1-4; D is undetermined. Trimming pared 8 bases from V and 4 bases from J, leaving 17 bases between. This CDR3 contains 15 residues. Germline V lookup: CDR1 MNHEY, CDR2 SMNVEV (reference sequence). CDR3: CASGPRRLYNEKLFF. The CDR3 nucleotides read TGTGCCAGCGGCCCCCGTCGACTATATAATGAAAAACTGTTTTTT.

The chain uses TRBV4-1 and TRBJ2-1, with D possibly matching TRBD1 (5 bases). The CDR3 is 14 residues long. Germline V gene data show CDR1 as MGHRA and CDR2 as YSYEKL. V lost 1 base, J lost 8 bases, and 12 bases lay in between. CDR3: CASSQATRVDEQFF. The CDR3 nucleotides read TGCGCCAGCAGCCAAGCGACCAGGGTCGATGAGCAGTTCTTC.

The chain uses TRBV9 and TRBJ1-5, with TRBD1 matching over 8 bases. With 3 bases clipped from V and 10 bases from J, the junction kept 6 bases outside the gene matches. Germline V CDR1 and CDR2: SGDLS, YYNGEE. CDR3 length: 13 amino acids. The CDR3 loop is CASSERDRQPQHF. DNA of the CDR3: TGTGCCAGCAGCGAACGGGACAGGCAACCCCAGCATTTT. The variable domain in full, completed from reference TRBV9 and TRBJ1-5, reads DSGVTQTPKHLITATGQRVTLRCSPRSGDLSVYWYQQSLDQGLQFLIQYYNGEERAKGNILERFSAQQFPDLHSELNLSSLELGDSALYFCASSERDRQPQHFGDGTRLSIL.

Only one count was recorded for this clone. This chain joins TRBV15 and TRBJ1-2; TRBD1 might be the D (6 bases). Germline V CDR1 and CDR2: LNHNV, YYDKDF (reference sequence). This CDR3 is built from 14 residues. The V gene lost 0 bases and the J gene lost 8 bases, with 13 bases spanning the gap. CDR3 nucleotides: TGTGCCACCAGCAGAGAGGCGGGGGCGCGGGGCTACACCTTC. It translates to CATSREAGARGYTF.

This rearrangement joins TRBV14 to TRBJ2-7; D call uncertain. Trimming cost V 1 base and J 5 bases, with 3 bases left between them. The length of the CDR3 is 11 residues. CDR1 and CDR2 (germline): SGHDN, FVKESK. CDR3 nucleotide sequence: TGTGCCAGCAGCCAAGTCGACGAGCAGTACTTC. The encoded protein is CASSQVDEQYF.

The chain is built from TRBV7-9 and TRBJ1-5; D is ambiguous. The CDR3 has 14 amino acids. The V gene lost 2 bases and the J gene lost 2 bases, with 7 bases spanning the gap. Germline lookup yields CDR1 SEHNR and CDR2 FQNEAQ (reference sequence). The CDR3 DNA reads as TGTGCCAGCAGCTTAAGTAGTGGCAATCAGCCCCAGCATTTT. Translated, it gives CASSLSSGNQPQHF.

A single count supports this clone. This chain joins TRBV28 and TRBJ2-7; perhaps TRBD1 as D (6 bases). This CDR3 is 13 amino acids long. CDR1 and CDR2 from the germline V gene are MDHEN and SYDVKM. V dropped 6 bases and J dropped 1 base, with 10 bases sitting between them. CDR3 loop: CASSRTVSYEQYF. CDR3 coding DNA: TGTGCCAGCAGCCGGACAGTATCCTACGAGCAGTACTTC.

The chain is built from TRBV7-7 and TRBJ2-7; TRBD1 agrees at 9 bases. The CDR3 is 15 residues long. V was clipped by 3 bases and J by 3 bases; unmatched bases: 6. Germline assignment: CDR1 SSHAT and CDR2 FNYEAQ (reference sequence). CDR3 sequence: CASSLFPGQGYEQYF. The CDR3 DNA follows: TGTGCCAGCAGCTTGTTCCCGGGACAGGGCTACGAGCAGTACTTC.

In this sample, this clone turned up once. The rearrangement uses TRBV30 and TRBJ2-7, with 7 bases aligning to TRBD1. V shed 0 bases and J 4 bases; nucleotides not matched to a gene: 6. The CDR3 has 14 amino acids. Per the germline V gene, CDR1 is GTSNPN and CDR2 is SVGIG (reference sequence). Here the CDR3 DNA reads TGTGCCTGGAGTGTACTAGGGGACAGTTACGAGCAGTACTTC. This codes for CAWSVLGDSYEQYF.

V gene TRBV7-8 combines with J gene TRBJ2-7; 10 positions match TRBD2. The germline CDR1 and CDR2 sequences are SGHVS and FQNEAQ. This CDR3 has 16 residues. The ends lost 1 base at V and 2 bases at J; junction bases unmatched: 5. The CDR3 here is CASSLVWTSGAYEQYF. The CDR3 coding sequence is TGTGCCAGCAGCTTAGTTTGGACTAGCGGAGCCTACGAGCAGTACTTC.

The rearrangement uses TRBV9 and TRBJ2-7; a possible D gene is TRBD1 (5 bases). Germline V lookup: CDR1 SGDLS, CDR2 YYNGEE. V lost 4 bases, J lost 6 bases, and 20 bases lay in between. This CDR3 region has 15 residues. CDR3 sequence reads: CASSSTGHAMAEQYF. CDR3 nucleotide sequence: TGTGCCAGCAGCTCTACCGGACACGCAATGGCCGAGCAGTACTTC. Full variable domain (missing parts from reference TRBV9 and TRBJ2-7): DSGVTQTPKHLITATGQRVTLRCSPRSGDLSVYWYQQSLDQGLQFLIQYYNGEERAKGNILERFSAQQFPDLHSELNLSSLELGDSALYFCASSSTGHAMAEQYFGPGTRLTVT.

The J gene is TRBJ1-1, the V gene TRBV19; D unresolved. The germline V gene has CDR1 LNHDA and CDR2 SQIVND (reference sequence). Deletions cut 9 bases from V and 0 bases from J, with 8 bases between. The CDR3 has 12 amino acids. CDR3 DNA sequence: TGTGCCAGGAGAAGCATGAACACTGAAGCTTTCTTT. Translation gives CARRSMNTEAFF.

This chain joins TRBV9 and TRBJ2-7, with D tentatively TRBD2 (5 bases). CDR3 length equals 14 residues. Germline lookup yields CDR1 SGDLS and CDR2 YYNGEE. Trimming stripped 0 bases from V and 5 bases from J, with 12 bases between. The DNA of the CDR3 is TGTGCCAGCAGCGTAGCTCCGGGGTCCGACGAGCAGTACTTC. Protein: CASSVAPGSDEQYF.

The chain joins TRBV5-4 to TRBJ2-7; D might be TRBD2 (5 bases). This CDR3 has 13 amino acids. Germline lookup yields CDR1 SGHNT and CDR2 YYREEE (reference sequence). Between the trimmed V and J ends, which lost 4 bases and 2 bases, there was a span of 10 bases. Written as DNA, the CDR3 is TGTGCCAGCAGCCAAGGACTGACCTACGAGCAGTACTTC. Translation gives CASSQGLTYEQYF.